This T cell receptor (beta chain) appears in the sequencing data of a study of CD8+ T cells in alopecia areata. Study results and caveats: In scalp and blood, many expanded lesional clones persisted during tofacitinib.

RNA extraction and reverse transcription yielded cDNA as sequencing template. Clones were read by immunoSEQ multiplex PCR, and TCRdb kept only the in-frame ones, dropping some. The sample yields about 90,000 clones, around 40% seen once. Treatment described: oral pan-JAK inhibitor, 5-10 mg twice daily. This clone came up a few times. Its antigen is unidentified. CDR3 length equals 16 residues. Trimming removed 4 bases from V and 2 bases from J; junction bases left unmatched: 9. CDR1 is SGHDN and CDR2 is FVKESK in the germline V gene. Source: CD8+ T cells sorted from blood, taken at week 24, from a patient treated with tofacitinib. This sequence joins TRBV14 and TRBJ2-7, with 9 positions matching TRBD1. This TCR was sampled from a human donor with alopecia areata. CDR3 in DNA: TGTGCCAGCAGCCGAACATCCGGGACAGGGCCCTACGAGCAGTACTTC. Residues: CASSRTSGTGPYEQYF.